This T cell receptor (beta chain) was obtained from a study of regulatory T cells in long-lasting Graves disease. According to the study, TCR beta libraries were built with iRepertoire HTBI primers and CDR3-region Arm-PCR. TCRdb passed the multiplex PCR reads through MiXCR, listing each CDR3 protein once. The sample has about 200,000 distinct CDR3 sequences; 15% to 20% are singletons. Stated time point: newly diagnosed GD, antithyroid drugs for less than 3 months. After RNA was extracted from PBMCs, the TCR library was made from it. The authors diagnosed Graves' disease using American Thyroid Association guidelines. This clonotype was picked up many times. The CDR3 has 14 residues. V was cut by 5 bases and J by 7 bases, with 14 bases left in between. Germline-derived CDR1 and CDR2 are MNHEY and SVGEGT.

The material was peripheral blood mononuclear cells (PBMCs), obtained at new diagnosis, from a patient treated with antithyroid drugs. This rearrangement joins TRBV6-2 or TRBV6-3 to TRBJ2-2; D tentatively reads TRBD1 or TRBD2 (5 bases each). The sequence came from a female donor with Graves disease. CDR3 DNA: TGTGCCAGCAGTCGGCATGAGGGGAGCGGGGAGCTGTTTTTT. This codes for CASSRHEGSGELFF.